This T cell receptor (beta chain) was captured in a study of CXCR3-negative and CXCR3-positive naive CD8 T cells (dated by TCRdb to between 2017 and 2020). Regarding the complete study: About 150 million TRB reads were obtained in total, roughly 1.5 +/- 0.3 million reads per library. The diversity and physicochemical repertoire analyses included 11 donors pooled from two independent experiments. TRBV-TRBJ cluster analysis included naive subsets from 5 donors and memory cells from 3 donors.

Each CD8+ T cell subset was flow-sorted in triplicate, and 250,000 to 300,000 cells per subset were placed directly into RLT lysis buffer. Naive CD8+ T cells were defined stringently as CD45RO-CCR7+CD27+CD95- to exclude memory contaminants. Peripheral blood mononuclear cells were isolated from buffy coats by standard density gradient centrifugation. Naive CXCR3-negative and CXCR3-positive CD8+ T cells were flow-sorted on a FACSAria III. Total RNA was extracted from sorted cells using an RNeasy Mini Kit. Frequency alone marks this clonotype as medium-sized (0.01 to 0.1%); no count is stored. What antigen it recognizes has not been identified. Its CDR3 holds 14 amino acids, cysteine through phenylalanine. No DNA sequence is on record. CDR1 and CDR2 were assigned from the germline V gene as SQVTM and ANQGSEA. Sequenced on a NextSeq 550. The Human TCR Profiling Kit (MiLaboratory) was used to prepare UMI-labeled 5' RACE TRB cDNA libraries. cDNA synthesis used the entire amount of extracted RNA, and PCR amplification then used the entire amount of cDNA produced. Libraries were prepared in parallel using an identical number of PCR cycles. The source study handled its data this way. With a minimum of two reads required per UMI, MIGEC and MiXCR pulled out about 54,000 +/- 9,700 unique UMI-labeled TRB cDNA molecules from each library. On average, each library contained approximately 40,000 +/- 10,000 functional in-frame TRB CDR3 nucleotide clonotypes without stop codons. After each sample was downsampled to 5000 UMI-labeled TRB molecules, VDJtools was used to calculate diversity metrics such as normalized Shannon-Wiener and Chao1. For the central five CDR3 residues, VDJtools calculated physicochemical properties weighted by clonotype size, namely interaction energy, strength, volume and Kidera factor 4. The reads underwent TCRdb reprocessing, giving one record for each CDR3 protein sequence and no DNA. The V and J calls, along with clone size, are taken from TCRdb and not from the paper's own processing. The table held for this sample gives approximately 5,900 distinct CDR3 sequences. Approximately 1.5% of the sample belongs to the ten largest clones.

Broad study findings and their caveats: Surface CD5, linked to self-reactivity in mice, was comparable between naive subsets; TCR interaction strength was therefore also inferred from TRB CDR3 physicochemical properties. CXCR3 expression partially decreased after cryopreservation, so most assays used freshly isolated PBMCs. Compared with CXCR3-negative naive cells, CXCR3-positive naive cells had TRB CDR3s with higher hydrophobicity (lower Kidera factor 4), lower energy, and higher strength and volume indices. Both naive subsets had comparably high repertoire diversity, while memory CD8+ T cells had much lower repertoire diversity. TRBV-TRBJ usage was similar between naive CXCR3-negative and CXCR3-positive cells from the same donor, while memory cells showed distinct patterns.

The specimen sequenced was naive CXCR3+ CD8+ T cells from blood. The cell subset or site label, as the study defines it: CD45RO-CCR7+CD27+CD95- naive CD8+ T cells expressing CXCR3 (TNR3+). The chain is assembled from TRBV29-1 and TRBJ2-2. The clonotype originates from a human donor in good health. Some clones in this sample may be carry-over from other donors' samples. The CDR3 has the sequence CSVEVSLGTGELFF.